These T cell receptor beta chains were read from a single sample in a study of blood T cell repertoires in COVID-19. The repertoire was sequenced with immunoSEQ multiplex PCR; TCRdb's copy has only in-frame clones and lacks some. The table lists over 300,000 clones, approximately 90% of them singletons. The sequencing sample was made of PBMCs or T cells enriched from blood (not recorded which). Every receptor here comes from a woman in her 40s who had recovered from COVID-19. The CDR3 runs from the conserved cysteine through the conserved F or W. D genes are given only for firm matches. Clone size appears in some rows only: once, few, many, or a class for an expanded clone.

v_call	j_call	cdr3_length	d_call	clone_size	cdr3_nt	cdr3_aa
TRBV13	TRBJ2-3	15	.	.	TGTGCCAGCAGCTTATGGCGGGTGGGTCGTGATACGCAGTATTTT	CASSLWRVGRDTQYF
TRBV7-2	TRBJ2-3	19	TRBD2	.	TGTGCCAGCAGCTTAGCGGCTCTGGGACTAGCGGGAAAGACAGATACGCAGTATTTT	CASSLAALGLAGKTDTQYF
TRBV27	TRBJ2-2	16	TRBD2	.	TGTGCCAGCAGTCGGCTAGCGGGGGGCCACACCGGGGAGCTGTTTTTT	CASSRLAGGHTGELFF
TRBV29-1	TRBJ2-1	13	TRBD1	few	TGCAGCGCTCGACAGGGCTCACTCAATGAGCAGTTCTTC	CSARQGSLNEQFF
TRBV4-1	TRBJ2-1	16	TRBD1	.	TGCGCCAGCAGCCCGACGACAGGGGGGCTTTACAATGAGCAGTTCTTC	CASSPTTGGLYNEQFF
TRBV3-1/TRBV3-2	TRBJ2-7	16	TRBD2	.	TGTGCCAGCAGCCAGGGCGGACTAGGCCTTAGACGAGAGCAGTACTTC	CASSQGGLGLRREQYF
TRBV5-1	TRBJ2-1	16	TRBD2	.	TGCGCCAGCAGCCCTTCAAGCGGGGGATCCTACAATGAGCAGTTCTTC	CASSPSSGGSYNEQFF
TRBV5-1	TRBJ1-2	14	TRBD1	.	TGCGCCAGCAGGGGGGAGGACAGGGGCTATGGCTACACCTTC	CASRGEDRGYGYTF
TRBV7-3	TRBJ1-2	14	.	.	TGTGCCAGCAGCTTGGAGCCAGCTAACTATGGCTACACCTTC	CASSLEPANYGYTF
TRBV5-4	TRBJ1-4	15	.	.	TGTGCCAGCAGCTTGGGTGCAGGGCCTGTTGAAAAACTGTTTTTT	CASSLGAGPVEKLFF
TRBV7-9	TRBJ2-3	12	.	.	TGTGCCAGCAGCTTAGACGGCGGGACGCAGTATTTT	CASSLDGGTQYF
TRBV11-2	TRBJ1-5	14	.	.	TGTGCCAGCAGCTTAGCAGGGAACGGTCAGCCCCAGCATTTT	CASSLAGNGQPQHF
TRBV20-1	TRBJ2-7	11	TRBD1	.	TGCAGTGCTCGGACAGGGACGGAGCAGTACTTC	CSARTGTEQYF
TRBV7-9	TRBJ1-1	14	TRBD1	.	TGTGCCAGCGCGGATACAGGGGGCCACGGGAGAGCTTTCTTT	CASADTGGHGRAFF
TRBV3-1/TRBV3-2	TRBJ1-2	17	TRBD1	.	TGTGCCAGCAGCTGGGACAGGGGAATTGGGTTGGACTATGGCTACACCTTC	CASSWDRGIGLDYGYTF
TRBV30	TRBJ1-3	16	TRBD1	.	TGTGCCTGGAGTTTTGGGACAGCATTTTCTGGAAACACCATATATTTT	CAWSFGTAFSGNTIYF
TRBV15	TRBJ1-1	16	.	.	TGTGCCACCAGCAGGGGACGGACAGCGCCGAACACTGAAGCTTTCTTT	CATSRGRTAPNTEAFF
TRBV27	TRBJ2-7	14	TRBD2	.	TGTGCCACCTCGGGACTAGCGGGGGCCTACGAGCAGTACTTC	CATSGLAGAYEQYF
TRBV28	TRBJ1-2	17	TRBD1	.	TGTGCCAGCAGTCAGCGACAGGGGGCCGCTATTAACTATGGCTACACCTTC	CASSQRQGAAINYGYTF
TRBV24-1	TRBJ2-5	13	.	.	TGTGCCACCAGTGGACCACTAGGAGTGACCCAGTACTTC	CATSGPLGVTQYF
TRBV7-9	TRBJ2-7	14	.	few	TGTGCCAGCAGCTTGACAGTCTCATTGGGGGAGCAGTACTTC	CASSLTVSLGEQYF
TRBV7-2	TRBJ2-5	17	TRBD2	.	TGTGCCAGCAGCTTAGGGTCTAGCCTCCCGGGGGGGGAGACCCAGTACTTC	CASSLGSSLPGGETQYF
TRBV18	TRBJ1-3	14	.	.	TGTGCCAGCTCACCTGCCAATACCGACTACACCATATATTTT	CASSPANTDYTIYF
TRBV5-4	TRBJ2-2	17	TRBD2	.	TGTGCCAGCAGCCCGTCGAGCGGGGGGGCCTCCGCCGGGGAGCTGTTTTTT	CASSPSSGGASAGELFF
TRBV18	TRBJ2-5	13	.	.	TGTGCCAGCTCACCCAATTTCCAAGAGACCCAGTACTTC	CASSPNFQETQYF